The 27 T cell receptor beta chains presented below share a single source sample, sequenced in a study of tumor-infiltrating lymphocytes in primary liver carcinoma (dated by TCRdb to about 2017). TCRdb names Illumina HiSeq 2500 as the instrument used. Using a constant-region primer and ProtoScript II reverse transcriptase, TCRbeta-specific cDNA was reverse-transcribed from around 520 ng total RNA. The TCRbeta libraries were prepared through three rounds of nested multiplex PCR following a slightly modified ARM-PCR procedure. The first two PCR rounds used multiplex TRBV1-TRBV30 forward primers with a Cbeta reverse primer, each for 10 to 11 cycles. TCRdb itself trimmed the public reads at Q25 with fastp, ran MiXCR and retained productive beta chains. All rows with the same CDR3 protein become a single entry with the most common DNA and genes. A total of about 78,000 distinct CDR3 sequences appear in this sample, over 55% of them only once. The ten largest clones take up roughly 13% of the sample.

Total RNA and DNA were co-extracted without cell sorting from approximately 20-30 mg of bulk tissue using the AllPrep DNA/RNA mini kit. Sequenced material: liver tumor tissue from sampling region 4. What this sample's cell subset or site label stands for: tumor region T4, right-lateral pole. These receptors all come from a woman between 55 and 75 years old with primary liver carcinoma and hepatitis B virus infection.

As to this clonotype: One junction end does not reproduce the germline sequence, and a read error may be involved. The chain uses TRBV12-3 or TRBV12-4 and TRBJ2-6; D is undetermined. This CDR3 spans 17 amino acids. The CDR3 nucleotides are TGTGCCAGCAGTCCTCCACGGGCCTACTCTGGGTCCAATGTCCTGACTTTC. This codes for CASSPPRAYSGSNVLTF.

As for this clonotype: A read error may be the cause here, since a much bigger clone is one base away. The gene calls are TRBV30 and TRBJ1-2; D is unclear. Deletions cut 0 bases from V and 8 bases from J, with 13 bases between. Germline lookup yields CDR1 GTSNPN and CDR2 SVGIG (reference sequence). The CDR3 contains 13 residues. The CDR3 spells CAWSVSVQTGYTF. CDR3 coding DNA: TGTGCCTGGAGTGTATCGGTCCAAACCGGCTACACCTTC. Together with reference TRBV30 and TRBJ1-2, the CDR3 gives the full variable domain: SQTIHQWPATLVQPVGSPLSLECTVEGTSNPNLYWYRQAAGRGLQLLFYSVGIGQISSEVPQNLSASRPQDRQFILSSKKLLLSDSGFYLCAWSVSVQTGYTFGSGTRLTVV.

This clonotype was picked up a small number of times. The genes are TRBV9 and TRBJ2-1; a weak D match, TRBD2 (5 bases). Germline CDR1 reads SGDLS; CDR2 reads YYNGEE. V was cut by 7 bases and J by 6 bases, with 20 bases left in between. The CDR3 runs 15 residues. This CDR3 reads CASGSLDRPGNEQFF. Written as DNA, the CDR3 is TGTGCCAGCGGATCACTAGATCGCCCGGGCAATGAGCAGTTCTTC.

Many counts were recorded for this clonotype. The chain recombines TRBV12-3 or TRBV12-4 with TRBJ2-2; D call uncertain. The CDR3 runs to 14 residues. The V end lost 5 bases, the J end lost 4 bases, and 11 bases lay between the germline ends. The CDR3 spells CASSIKRGTGELFF. Here the CDR3 DNA reads TGTGCCAGCAGTATAAAGCGCGGCACCGGGGAGCTGTTTTTT.

The J gene is TRBJ2-5, the V gene TRBV11-2, with 14 positions matching TRBD2. Germline loops: CDR1 SGHAT, CDR2 FQNNGV. V lost 5 bases, J lost 4 bases, and 12 bases stayed unmatched. The CDR3 has 18 amino acids. The CDR3 nucleotides read TGTGCCAGCAGCAGTCGACTAGCGGGAGGGCGGTCTGGAGAGACCCAGTACTTC. It codes for CASSSRLAGGRSGETQYF. Full variable domain (missing parts from reference TRBV11-2 and TRBJ2-5): EAGVAQSPRYKIIEKRQSVAFWCNPISGHATLYWYQQILGQGPKLLIQFQNNGVVDDSQLPKDRFSAERLKGVDSTLKIQPAKLEDSAVYLCASSSRLAGGRSGETQYFGPGTRLLVL.

This rearrangement joins TRBV10-1 to TRBJ1-5, with D perhaps TRBD1 (5 bases). The DNA end is a closer match to TRBJ2-3, so the J assignment may be wrong. The CDR3 extends over 12 amino acids. Germline values: CDR1 WNHNN, CDR2 SYGVQD (reference sequence). Written as DNA, the CDR3 is TGCGCCAGCAGCGACAGCGATCAGCCCCAGTATTTT. It specifies CASSDSDQPQYF.

In this sample, this clonotype turned up a few times. The chain has TRBV5-1 and TRBJ2-7; TRBD1 matches 10 bases. The CDR3 has 16 amino acids. V shed 4 bases and J 2 bases; nucleotides not matched to a gene: 9. In germline, CDR1 is SGHRS, CDR2 YFSETQ. The CDR3 DNA sequence: TGCGCCAGCAGCCCGTCGGGACAGGGGTTGACCTACGAGCAGTACTTC. Protein: CASSPSGQGLTYEQYF.

This clonotype was counted many times. The CDR3 sequence: CASSKGQGAEAFF. The CDR3 DNA reads as TGTGCCAGCAGCAAAGGGCAGGGGGCTGAAGCTTTCTTT. The chain carries TRBV7-9 and TRBJ1-1; 7 bases match TRBD1. CDR3 length: 13 amino acids. The germline gives CDR1 SEHNR, CDR2 FQNEAQ (reference sequence). V shed 5 bases and J 6 bases; nucleotides not matched to a gene: 6. The whole variable domain, remainder taken from reference TRBV7-9 and TRBJ1-1, is DTGVSQNPRHKITKRGQNVTFRCDPISEHNRLYWYRQTLGQGPEFLTYFQNEAQLEKSRLLSDRFSAERPKGSFSTLEIQRTEQGDSAMYLCASSKGQGAEAFFGQGTRLTVV.

About this clonotype: A read error is likely, as this CDR3 ends without the conserved phenylalanine or tryptophan. The DNA is omitted, as the CDR3 cannot be located on it reliably, and the CDR3 follows TCRdb's listing. This chain uses TRBV6-6 with TRBJ2-7; TRBD1 was called by the table and not checked on the DNA. The CDR3 is 17 amino acids long, termini counted. CDR1 is MNHNY, CDR2 SVGAGI, per germline (reference sequence). CDR3 amino acids: CASSSAPGQGSSYEQYL.

Points on this clonotype: The junction departs from germline at one end; a sequencing error may be responsible. The V gene is TRBV11-2, the J gene TRBJ2-2, with D maybe TRBD2 (5 bases). The CDR3 runs 17 residues. Germline loops: CDR1 SGHAT, CDR2 FQNNGV. The CDR3 here is CAGSFSRASMNTRELFF. Here the CDR3 DNA reads TGTGCCGGCAGCTTTAGTAGGGCTAGCATGAACACCAGGGAGCTGTTTTTT.

Notes on this clonotype: Germline is not matched at one junction end, which may reflect a read error. This rearrangement joins TRBV6-5 to TRBJ1-5; D remains ambiguous. The CDR3 is 14 residues long. Germline-derived CDR1 and CDR2 are MNHEY and SVGAGI. CDR3 nucleotides: TGTGGCAGCAGTTACGCGAGGCTGGGTCAGCCCCAGCATTTT. This codes for CGSSYARLGQPQHF.

With respect to this clonotype: It may be a read error: a sequence one base away is much more abundant. The chain links TRBV6-6 to TRBJ2-1, with 10 positions matching TRBD1. This CDR3 has 22 amino acids. Germline CDR1 MNHNY, CDR2 SVGAGI (reference sequence). V lost 7 bases and J lost 6; bases outside the gene matches: 30. Here the CDR3 DNA reads TGTGCCAGCATCGACCGGGACAGGGGAAGTGGCGGGAAACGATGGGGTATCAATGAGCAGTTCTTC. Its protein is CASIDRDRGSGGKRWGINEQFF.

There are many counts of this clonotype. The rearrangement uses TRBV24-1 and TRBJ2-1, with D hard to call. V lost 0 bases, J lost 12 bases, and 11 bases lay in between. This CDR3 has 13 residues. Germline V CDR1 and CDR2: KGHDR, SFDVKD. This chain's CDR3 is CATSDLKGTVQFF. The CDR3 nucleotides read TGTGCCACCAGTGATTTGAAGGGAACTGTGCAGTTCTTC.

A word on this clonotype: The germline gene is not matched at one end of the junction; a read error may be the cause. The J gene is TRBJ2-1, the V gene TRBV6-4, with 7 nucleotides matching TRBD1. The germline gives CDR1 MRHNA, CDR2 SNTAGT. The CDR3 length is 14 residues. CDR3 loop: CTSSEGAAYNKQFF. The CDR3 DNA reads TGTACCAGCAGTGAGGGGGCGGCCTACAATAAGCAGTTCTTC.

This clonotype was recorded many times. The V gene is TRBV5-4, the J gene TRBJ2-2; no firm D call. Germline V lookup: CDR1 SGHNT, CDR2 YYREEE (reference sequence). The CDR3 length is 12 residues. Trimming cost V 4 bases and J 6 bases, with 7 bases left between them. DNA of the CDR3: TGTGCCAGCAGCCTCAGACCCGGGGAGCTGTTTTTT. Residues: CASSLRPGELFF.

There are many counts of this clonotype. J is TRBJ2-7 and V is TRBV5-1; 7 bases are shared with TRBD2. V shed 3 bases, J shed 0 bases, and the junction held 9 bases outside the gene matches. Germline values: CDR1 SGHRS, CDR2 YFSETQ. This CDR3 contains 16 residues. In nucleotides, the CDR3 is TGCGCCAGCAGCTCTCACTTGGGCGGGAGCTCCTACGAGCAGTACTTC. Its translation: CASSSHLGGSSYEQYF.

This chain links TRBV25-1 with TRBJ1-2; tentatively, D is TRBD1 (6 bases). Germline V gives CDR1 MGHDK, CDR2 SYGVNS. Trimming left V 8 bases short and J 5 bases short, with 21 bases between. The CDR3 is 15 residues long. The CDR3 DNA reads TGTGCCAGCGGTCCGCCAGGGGATTCTGGGTATGGCTACACCTTC. Translated, it gives CASGPPGDSGYGYTF.

This clonotype was detected only once. One junction end does not reproduce the germline sequence, and a read error may be involved. This chain's CDR3 is CASNVVAGGEYCGYTF. The CDR3 region has the DNA TGTGCCAGCAACGTAGTAGCAGGGGGCGAGTACTGTGGCTACACTTTC. The chain couples TRBV6-5 to TRBJ1-2; 8 bases line up with TRBD1. Per the germline V gene, CDR1 is MNHEY and CDR2 is SVGAGI. CDR3 size: 16 residues.

This clonotype came up many times. V usage is TRBV28 and J usage is TRBJ1-6; the D is unclear. The germline V gene has CDR1 MDHEN and CDR2 SYDVKM. This CDR3 region has 14 residues. Trimming took 2 bases from V and 6 from J, leaving 8 bases between them. This chain's CDR3 is CASSLIGRNSPLHF. CDR3 DNA: TGTGCCAGCAGTTTAATAGGGCGTAATTCACCCCTCCACTTT.

To note about this clonotype: A read error may account for a junction end that differs from germline. The chain joins TRBV11-3 to TRBJ2-7; maybe TRBD2 (7 bases). Germline V gene data show CDR1 as SGHNT and CDR2 as YENEEA. This CDR3 is built from 15 residues. In nucleotides, the CDR3 is TGTGCCAGGAGCCCCGGGACGGGGGGCAACTACGAGCAGTGCTTC. It translates to CARSPGTGGNYEQCF.

A remark on this clonotype: The junction departs from the called germline gene at one end, perhaps through a read error. The chain carries TRBV11-2 and TRBJ1-2; D call uncertain. Germline V CDR1 and CDR2: SGHAT, FQNNGV. The CDR3 extends over 14 amino acids. The CDR3 loop is CAGSFGDGDDGYTF. CDR3 DNA: TGTGCCGGCAGCTTCGGGGATGGGGATGATGGCTACACCTTC.

This clonotype was seen many times. The chain carries TRBV13 and TRBJ2-1, with TRBD2 matching over 13 bases. The germline CDR1 and CDR2 sequences are PRHDT and FYEKMQ (reference sequence). This CDR3 comprises 16 residues. The V segment lost 3 bases and the J segment 6 bases; nucleotides outside the gene matches: 5. The CDR3 region has the DNA TGTGCCAGCAGCTTCTTTGGGACTAGCGGGATCAATGAGCAGTTCTTC. Encoded protein: CASSFFGTSGINEQFF.

This clonotype appeared a few times. The chain joins TRBV18 to TRBJ2-1; D unresolved. Deletions cut 6 bases from V and 8 bases from J, with 8 bases between. Germline CDR1 reads KGHSH; CDR2 reads LQKENI. This CDR3 comprises 11 residues. As DNA, the CDR3 is TGTGCCAGCTCCATCGCGGATGAGCAGTTCTTC. Its protein is CASSIADEQFF.

As to this clonotype: A read error is possible here, since a much larger clone lies one base away. The rearrangement uses TRBV5-1 and TRBJ2-1, with D hard to call. The CDR3 runs to 15 residues. Trimming stripped 5 bases from V and 0 bases from J, with 12 bases between. Looked up from germline, CDR1 is SGHRS and CDR2 is YFSETQ. CDR3 sequence reads: CASRHDLGSYNEQFF. In DNA, the CDR3 is TGCGCCAGCAGACATGACCTTGGCTCCTACAATGAGCAGTTCTTC.

This rearrangement joins TRBV30 to TRBJ1-2, with D perhaps matching TRBD1 (5 bases). The length of the CDR3 is 13 residues. Germline lookup yields CDR1 GTSNPN and CDR2 SVGIG (reference sequence). The CDR3 here is CTRSDQGGYGYTF. Here the CDR3 DNA reads TGTACCAGGAGTGACCAGGGAGGGTATGGCTACACCTTC.

Regarding this clonotype: One end of the junction is discordant with germline, which a read error may explain. The rearrangement joins TRBV5-6 to TRBJ2-1; 9 bases align to TRBD2. The germline V gene encodes CDR1 SGHDT and CDR2 YYEEEE. The CDR3 covers 16 residues. The CDR3 spells CASGLRFGSGSDEQFF. The CDR3 DNA follows: TGTGCCAGCGGCTTGCGTTTTGGTAGCGGGAGTGATGAGCAGTTCTTC.

This clonotype was seen just once. The V call is TRBV18, the J call TRBJ1-1; TRBD1 aligns across 7 bases. The CDR3 is made up of 15 amino acids. Germline V gene sequence: CDR1 KGHSH, CDR2 LQKENI. Losses at the gene ends were 1 base for V and 3 bases for J; bases not matched to a gene: 5. The CDR3 loop is CASSPRQGGDTEAFF. CDR3 in DNA: TGTGCCAGCTCACCACGGCAGGGGGGAGACACTGAAGCTTTCTTT.